Shown below are 12 T cell receptor beta chains from a single sample sequenced in a study of Graves' ophthalmopathy and Graves' hyperthyroidism (dated by TCRdb to the late 2010s). Sequencing was performed on an Illumina HiSeq 2000. For repertoire sequencing, TCR beta CDR3 regions were amplified from RNA transcripts. The first round of RT-PCR was done with HTBI primers and the Qiagen OneStep RT-PCR kit, and was followed by a second round of multiplex PCR, then size selection and purification. TCRdb reprocessing: public reads trimmed at Q25 with fastp, clones called with MiXCR, in-frame beta chains kept. For every CDR3 protein sequence, its rows merge into one entry that carries the most common genes and DNA. The sample data list hundreds of thousands of distinct CDR3 sequences, and about 46% of these were observed just once. The top ten clonotypes cover roughly half of the sample. The sample was peripheral blood. Receptors were obtained from an adult man with Graves' ophthalmopathy.

The chain is built from TRBV12-3 or TRBV12-4 and TRBJ1-2; tentatively, D is TRBD1 (6 bases). V shed 6 bases and J shed 4 bases, with 18 bases lying between them. The length of the CDR3 is 15 residues. CDR3 coding DNA: TGTGCCAGCAGCCCCAGATCGGACAGCTTCTATGGCTACACCTTC. Translation gives CASSPRSDSFYGYTF.

This clonotype was seen only a few times. The rearrangement joins TRBV20-1 to TRBJ1-1; weak D call: TRBD1 (6 bases). In germline, CDR1 is DFQATT, CDR2 SNEGSKA (reference sequence). Deletions cut 1 base from V and 1 base from J, with 10 bases between. This CDR3 region has 14 residues. The chain's CDR3 is CSARVQTGNTEAFF. CDR3 nucleotide sequence: TGCAGTGCTAGAGTTCAGACAGGGAACACTGAAGCTTTCTTT.

The chain joins TRBV28 to TRBJ1-5; 12 nucleotides line up with TRBD1. This CDR3 region has 17 residues. With 6 bases clipped from V and 6 bases from J, the junction kept 12 bases outside the gene matches. Per the germline V gene, CDR1 is MDHEN and CDR2 is SYDVKM. The CDR3 DNA follows: TGTGCCAGCAGCCCCGGGACAGGGGGCTTTCTGAGTCAGCCCCAGCATTTT. Translating it yields CASSPGTGGFLSQPQHF.

The sample holds a few counts of this clonotype. The J gene is TRBJ1-1, the V gene TRBV15; no clear D gene. Germline V lookup: CDR1 LNHNV, CDR2 YYDKDF (reference sequence). V gave up 0 bases and J gave up 8 bases, with 16 bases separating them. The CDR3 extends over 15 amino acids. CDR3 residues: CATSRDRSRRLEAFF. DNA of the CDR3: TGTGCCACCAGCAGAGATAGGTCCCGGCGGCTGGAAGCTTTCTTT.

This clonotype showed up many times. The gene calls are TRBV19 and TRBJ1-1; D is ambiguous. The CDR3 is 12 amino acids. Trimming cost V 4 bases and J 1 base, with 4 bases left between them. Germline lookup yields CDR1 LNHDA and CDR2 SQIVND (reference sequence). CDR3 region: CASSTGNTEAFF. CDR3 coding DNA: TGTGCCAGTAGTACGGGGAACACTGAAGCTTTCTTT. Filled out from reference TRBV19 and TRBJ1-1, the complete variable domain reads DGGITQSPKYLFRKEGQNVTLSCEQNLNHDAMYWYRQDPGQGLRLIYYSQIVNDFQKGDIAEGYSVSREKKESFPLTVTSAQKNPTAFYLCASSTGNTEAFFGQGTRLTVV.

V gene TRBV2 combines with J gene TRBJ2-7; 9 positions match TRBD1. V lost 4 bases to trimming and J lost 4 bases; unmatched junction nucleotides: 11. Germline-derived CDR1 and CDR2 are SNHLY and FYNNEI. The CDR3 sequence is 16 residues long. The DNA of the CDR3 is TGTGCCAGCAGTGCAACCTCGGACAGGGGTGGTTACGAGCAGTACTTC. This codes for CASSATSDRGGYEQYF.

This clonotype was detected once. V is TRBV29-1 and J is TRBJ1-1; no firm D call. Trimming removed 8 bases at V and 8 bases at J, with 9 bases between. Germline values: CDR1 SQVTM, CDR2 ANQGSEA. The CDR3 has 9 residues. The CDR3, as DNA: TGCAGCTTGCTGGGAGAAGCTTTCTTT. This translates into CSLLGEAFF.

In its sample, this clonotype was seen many times. This chain uses TRBV7-6 with TRBJ2-2; no definite D call. V lost 0 bases to trimming and J lost 7 bases, with 6 bases between them. The CDR3 runs 13 residues. Germline CDR1 and CDR2: SGHVS and FNYEAQ. CDR3 residues: CASSLAQDGELFF. The CDR3 bases are TGTGCCAGCAGCTTAGCCCAGGACGGGGAGCTGTTTTTT.

The genes are TRBV7-9 and TRBJ2-6; the D call may be TRBD1 or TRBD2 (5 bases each). Per germline, CDR1 SEHNR and CDR2 FQNEAQ (reference sequence). V was shortened by 5 bases and J by 0 bases, with 14 bases between the two germline ends. This CDR3 comprises 17 residues. CDR3 nucleotide sequence: TGTGCCAGCAGCCTTGGGACGCTTAGCTCTGGGGCCAACGTCCTGACTTTC. Its translation: CASSLGTLSSGANVLTF.

This clonotype was detected only a few times. The rearrangement links TRBV2 to TRBJ2-7; D is perhaps TRBD2 (5 bases). V was shortened by 8 bases and J by 0 bases, with 11 bases between the two germline ends. In germline, CDR1 is SNHLY, CDR2 FYNNEI. The CDR3 length is 13 residues. The CDR3 is CASGISDSYEQYF. The CDR3 DNA sequence: TGTGCCAGCGGAATTAGCGACTCCTACGAGCAGTACTTC.

This clonotype was counted a few times. The chain combines TRBV5-8 with TRBJ2-7; D possibly corresponds to TRBD1 (6 bases). The CDR3 covers 14 residues. The V gene's germline CDR1 is SGHTS and CDR2 YDEGEE. Between the trimmed V and J ends, which lost 6 bases and 2 bases, there was a span of 15 bases. The CDR3, as DNA: TGTGCCAGCACTCACCCGACAGGTACCTACGAGCAGTACTTC. It encodes CASTHPTGTYEQYF.

Of note for this clonotype: The junction departs from the called germline gene at one end, perhaps through a read error. This chain connects TRBV7-9 to TRBJ2-7, with TRBD1 identical over 8 bases. Germline V gene data show CDR1 as SEHNR and CDR2 as FQNEAQ (reference sequence). There are 11 residues in the CDR3. The CDR3 protein is CASSSGQALRF. CDR3 coding DNA: TGTGCCAGCAGCTCGGGACAGGCCCTGCGCTTC.